These 23 T cell receptor beta chains share one sample of origin, sequenced in a study of T cells in localized non-small cell lung cancer. Assay: immunoSEQ multiplex PCR; the TCRdb copy retains only in-frame clones and omits some. Among about 33,000 clones, about 90% were seen once, and the ten largest hold 3.5% to 5%. The sequences come from peripheral blood, collected before any cancer treatment. The receptors stem from a man between 35 and 75 years old with stage I lung adenocarcinoma.

This chain uses TRBV5-1 with TRBJ2-2, with 12 bases fitting TRBD1. V gave up 3 bases and J gave up 5 bases; unmatched junction bases: 2. Germline CDR1 SGHRS, CDR2 YFSETQ. The CDR3 is made up of 15 amino acids. The CDR3 spells CASSWGQGATGELFF. The CDR3 DNA follows: TGCGCCAGCAGCTGGGGACAGGGGGCAACCGGGGAGCTGTTTTTT.

The chain carries TRBV5-6 and TRBJ2-7; D is perhaps TRBD1 or TRBD2 (5 bases each). The germline V gene encodes CDR1 SGHDT and CDR2 YYEEEE. Trimming pared 3 bases from V and 4 bases from J, leaving 11 bases between. The CDR3 extends over 13 amino acids. The CDR3 loop is CASSSRGLYEQYF. CDR3 DNA sequence: TGTGCCAGCAGCTCGAGGGGTCTATACGAGCAGTACTTC.

This chain connects TRBV2 to TRBJ1-3; no clear D. V lost 2 bases, J lost 0 bases, and 8 bases lay in between. Germline-derived CDR1 and CDR2 are SNHLY and FYNNEI. The CDR3 extends over 15 amino acids. CDR3 residues: CASSELASSGNTIYF. DNA of the CDR3: TGTGCCAGCAGTGAACTGGCATCCTCTGGAAACACCATATATTTT.

As to this clone: The junction differs from germline at one of its ends, possibly a read error. V is TRBV7-7 and J is TRBJ2-3, with D possibly TRBD2 on 5 matching bases. Germline V gives CDR1 SSHAT, CDR2 FNYEAQ (reference sequence). This CDR3 contains 13 residues. The CDR3 nucleotides read TGTGCTAGCAGCCAAGAGCGGTTAGATACGCAGTATTTT. It codes for CASSQERLDTQYF. Full variable domain (missing parts from reference TRBV7-7 and TRBJ2-3): GAGVSQSPRYKVTKRGQDVTLRCDPISSHATLYWYQQALGQGPEFLTYFNYEAQPDKSGLPSDRFSAERPEGSISTLTIQRTEQRDSAMYRCASSQERLDTQYFGPGTRLTVL.

This rearrangement joins TRBV6-4 to TRBJ1-2; 7 positions agree with TRBD1. V shed 4 bases and J 5 bases; nucleotides not matched to a gene: 13. Germline CDR1 MRHNA, CDR2 SNTAGT. The CDR3 extends over 16 amino acids. CDR3 residues: CASSAITYDRAYGYTF. DNA of the CDR3: TGTGCCAGCAGTGCCATTACCTACGACAGGGCATATGGCTACACCTTC.

This chain uses TRBV20-1 with TRBJ1-2, with D maybe TRBD1 (5 bases). CDR1 is DFQATT, CDR2 SNEGSKA, per germline (reference sequence). This CDR3 region has 11 residues. V lost 4 bases to trimming and J lost 4 bases, with 7 bases between them. Written as DNA, the CDR3 is TGCAGTGCTATTCAGGGCTATGGCTACACCTTC. It yields the protein CSAIQGYGYTF.

The chain is built from TRBV25-1 and TRBJ2-1, with D perhaps TRBD1 (6 bases). Per the germline V gene, CDR1 is MGHDK and CDR2 is SYGVNS. The CDR3 runs to 13 residues. V shed 8 bases and J shed 3 bases, with 11 bases lying between them. CDR3: CASQKDSYNEQFF. CDR3 sequence (DNA): TGTGCCAGCCAAAAGGACAGCTACAATGAGCAGTTCTTC.

This rearrangement joins TRBV6-1 to TRBJ2-5; 7 positions agree with TRBD1. Germline-derived CDR1 and CDR2 are MNHNS and SASEGT. The CDR3 length is 15 residues. Germline trimming cut 10 bases from V and 5 bases from J; bases unmatched to any gene: 16. The CDR3 DNA reads as TGTGCCATTCGTACCGGGACAGTCGAGACGGAGACCCAGTACTTC. Encoded protein: CAIRTGTVETETQYF.

This rearrangement joins TRBV10-3 to TRBJ2-1; no clear D. Germline V gene data show CDR1 as ENHRY and CDR2 as SYGVKD. Between the trimmed V and J ends, which lost 0 bases and 9 bases, there was a span of 6 bases. The CDR3 spans 12 residues. The CDR3 DNA reads TGTGCCATCAGTGAGTCAGGCTTTGAGCAGTTCTTC. It encodes CAISESGFEQFF.

This clone was seen a single time. The rearrangement links TRBV11-2 to TRBJ2-5, with D possibly matching TRBD2 (5 bases). The end of the DNA fits TRBJ2-7 better, so the J call may be wrong. This CDR3 contains 17 residues. Germline CDR1 SGHAT, CDR2 FQNNGV. Here the CDR3 DNA reads TGTGCCAGCAGCTTAGTATGGCCGGGAAGGTCCGGAGGCGAGCAGTACTTC. Protein sequence: CASSLVWPGRSGGEQYF.

This clone was recorded only once. The chain joins TRBV5-1 to TRBJ2-5; 9 nucleotides match TRBD1. This CDR3 contains 14 residues. With 7 bases clipped from V and 5 bases from J, the junction kept 9 bases outside the gene matches. Germline V lookup: CDR1 SGHRS, CDR2 YFSETQ. The DNA for the CDR3 is TGCGCCAGCCGAACCACAGGGGGCGCGGAGACCCAGTACTTC. Protein sequence: CASRTTGGAETQYF.

The chain links TRBV7-9 to TRBJ1-2; TRBD1 matches 11 bases. J was trimmed by 8 bases and V by 0 bases; bases with no gene match: 5. The CDR3 extends over 15 amino acids. CDR1 and CDR2 from the germline V gene are SEHNR and FQNEAQ (reference sequence). The CDR3 protein is CASSLAGTGGVGYTF. The CDR3, as DNA: TGTGCCAGCAGCTTAGCAGGGACAGGGGGAGTCGGCTACACCTTC.

This chain uses TRBV5-8 with TRBJ1-6; D is unclear. CDR1 SGHTS and CDR2 YDEGEE come from the germline V gene. Trimming took off 3 bases at V and 9 bases at J, with 4 bases between the two ends. CDR3 size: 11 residues. The CDR3 region has the DNA TGTGCCAGCAGCTGGGCTTCACCCCTCCACTTT. Protein: CASSWASPLHF.

This rearrangement joins TRBV5-4 to TRBJ2-1; either TRBD1 or TRBD2 may fit D (5 bases each). Germline V CDR1 and CDR2: SGHNT, YYREEE (reference sequence). The ends were cut back, 5 bases at V and 3 bases at J, with 21 bases in the middle. The CDR3 is 17 amino acids. This chain's CDR3 is CASRQGSQGALYNEQFF. The CDR3 nucleotides read TGTGCCAGCAGACAAGGAAGCCAGGGAGCTCTCTACAATGAGCAGTTCTTC.

A few counts support this clone. In DNA form, the CDR3 reads TGTGCCAGCAGCTTTTTGCGGACCTTGGGTTCACCCCTCCACTTT. The encoded protein is CASSFLRTLGSPLHF. The V gene is TRBV7-2, the J gene TRBJ1-6, with no clear D. V was clipped by 3 bases and J by 9 bases, with 15 bases between them. This CDR3 comprises 15 residues. The germline CDR1 and CDR2 sequences are SGHTA and FQGNSA.

As DNA, the CDR3 is TGTGCCAGCAGCGCAACCAGAAGCGCCGGGGAGCTGTTTTTT. It encodes CASSATRSAGELFF. The chain joins TRBV11-1 to TRBJ2-2; no clear D gene. V was shortened by 5 bases and J by 6 bases, with 13 bases between the two germline ends. CDR1 and CDR2 (germline): SGHAT, FQDESV (reference sequence). The length of the CDR3 is 14 residues.

The V call is TRBV4-2, the J call TRBJ2-3; D may match TRBD1 or TRBD2 (5 bases each). This CDR3 contains 14 residues. CDR1 and CDR2 (germline): LGHNA, YNFKEQ. V was clipped by 4 bases and J by 5 bases, with 13 bases between them. CDR3 protein: CASSPGTAQDTQYF. The DNA of the CDR3 is TGTGCCAGCAGCCCCGGGACGGCCCAAGATACGCAGTATTTT.

This chain uses TRBV7-9 with TRBJ1-1, with unresolved D. Germline-derived CDR1 and CDR2 are SEHNR and FQNEAQ (reference sequence). There are 15 residues in the CDR3. The V end was cut by 1 base, the J end by 2 bases, with 11 bases between. This CDR3 is CASSLVRPQNTEAFF. The CDR3 DNA sequence: TGTGCCAGCAGCTTAGTCAGGCCTCAAAACACTGAAGCTTTCTTT.

J is TRBJ1-1 and V is TRBV4-1; a weak D match, TRBD1 (6 bases). This CDR3 is 14 amino acids long. Germline assignment: CDR1 MGHRA and CDR2 YSYEKL. V lost 0 bases, J lost 6 bases, and 11 bases lay in between. CDR3 region: CASSQEQGRAEAFF. The CDR3 DNA sequence: TGCGCCAGCAGCCAAGAACAGGGAAGGGCTGAAGCTTTCTTT.

V gene TRBV5-1 combines with J gene TRBJ2-1; possibly TRBD1 or TRBD2 for D (7 bases each). CDR1 and CDR2 from the germline V gene are SGHRS and YFSETQ. The CDR3 length is 16 residues. Trimming took 3 bases from V and 5 from J, leaving 18 bases between them. The CDR3 is CASSSITGGQNNEQFF. The CDR3 nucleotides read TGCGCCAGCAGCTCTATTACGGGGGGACAGAACAATGAGCAGTTCTTC.

The chain recombines TRBV7-8 with TRBJ1-1; TRBD1 matches 7 bases. V gave up 2 bases and J gave up 3 bases; unmatched junction bases: 6. CDR3 length: 15 residues. Germline assignment: CDR1 SGHVS and CDR2 FQNEAQ. The chain's CDR3 is CASSLTTGLYTEAFF. DNA of the CDR3: TGTGCCAGCAGCTTAACGACAGGGTTATACACTGAAGCTTTCTTT.

The table lists this clone with a count of one. V usage is TRBV2 and J usage is TRBJ2-5, with TRBD1 identical over 8 bases. The CDR3 consists of 15 residues. The V gene's germline CDR1 is SNHLY and CDR2 FYNNEI. Germline trimming cut 1 base from V and 5 bases from J; bases unmatched to any gene: 6. CDR3 loop: CASSEDRGKRETQYF. DNA of the CDR3: TGTGCCAGCAGTGAAGACAGGGGGAAGAGGGAGACCCAGTACTTC.

J is TRBJ1-2 and V is TRBV28; no firm D call. Germline CDR1 reads MDHEN; CDR2 reads SYDVKM. CDR3 length equals 14 residues. The V end lost 7 bases, the J end lost 1 base, and 13 bases lay between the germline ends. The CDR3 DNA is TGTGCCAGCACCCCCGGAAACCTTAACTATGGCTACACCTTC. It codes for CASTPGNLNYGYTF.